This is a list of T cell receptor beta chains from one sample in a study of cytomegalovirus exposure and HLA in healthy donors. Only in-frame clones appear in the TCRdb table, and some are missing; sequencing was by immunoSEQ multiplex PCR. There are more than 150,000 clones in the sample; 80% occur only once, and about 5.7% lies in the top ten. The sequenced sample consisted of PBMCs. The source of these receptors is a man aged 35-49 years in good health and CMV-seropositive. The conserved cysteine and the conserved F or W are not part of the CDR3 here. Fields, in order: J gene, V gene, CDR3 protein.

J: TRBJ2-7; V: TRBV9; CDR3: ASSKGPPNYEQY
J: TRBJ1-1; V: TRBV5-8; CDR3: ASSSVMNTEAF
J: TRBJ1-1; V: TRBV7-9; CDR3: ASSAEVWALEAF
J: TRBJ2-7; V: TRBV7-3; CDR3: ASSPQGSSYEQY
J: TRBJ2-7; V: TRBV18; CDR3: ASSVLAGEYEQY
J: TRBJ2-7; V: TRBV2; CDR3: ASSEWGGEQY
J: TRBJ2-5; V: TRBV5-1; CDR3: ASSPTSGGETQY
J: TRBJ2-3; V: TRBV7-7; CDR3: ASSPGLEDTQY
J: TRBJ1-1; V: TRBV5-1; CDR3: ASRESGGWNTEAF
J: TRBJ1-2; V: TRBV7-2; CDR3: ASSAWTGNYGYT
J: TRBJ2-7; V: TRBV6-1; CDR3: ASIEQGSYEQY
J: TRBJ2-1; V: TRBV5-1; CDR3: ASSSTSGAAYNEQF
J: TRBJ1-2; V: TRBV5-6; CDR3: ASSLRMGQGGYGYT
J: TRBJ2-4; V: TRBV15; CDR3: ATSRVGRVTKNIQY
J: TRBJ1-1; V: TRBV27; CDR3: ASSLRTGGLWTEAF
J: TRBJ1-2; V: TRBV4-3; CDR3: ASSQDQGGVAYGYT
J: TRBJ2-3; V: TRBV7-6; CDR3: ASSLAAGGLDTQY
J: TRBJ1-1; V: TRBV5-6; CDR3: ASIRGGATEAF
J: TRBJ2-1; V: TRBV28; CDR3: ASSLGGNEQF
J: TRBJ2-5; V: TRBV5-8; CDR3: ASPLAGGPPQETQY
J: TRBJ2-1; V: TRBV7-2; CDR3: ASSLGPARKNEQF
J: TRBJ1-1; V: TRBV19; CDR3: ASSINPGQGAQAF
J: TRBJ2-7; V: TRBV23-1; CDR3: AREGQGPEQY
J: TRBJ2-5; V: TRBV2; CDR3: ASSGVGGGQETQY